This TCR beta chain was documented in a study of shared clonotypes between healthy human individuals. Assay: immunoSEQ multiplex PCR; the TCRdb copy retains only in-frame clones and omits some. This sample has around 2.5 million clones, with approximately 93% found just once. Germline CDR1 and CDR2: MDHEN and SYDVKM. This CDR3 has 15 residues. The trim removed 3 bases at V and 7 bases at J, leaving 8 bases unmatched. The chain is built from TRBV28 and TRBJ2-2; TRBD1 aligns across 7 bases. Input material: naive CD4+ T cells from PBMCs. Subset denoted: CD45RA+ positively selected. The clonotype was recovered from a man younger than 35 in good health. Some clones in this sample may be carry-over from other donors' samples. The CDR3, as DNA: TGTGCCAGCAGTTTTTTTCAGGGGGAGATCGGGGAGCTGTTTTTT. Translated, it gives CASSFFQGEIGELFF.